This entry lists 21 T cell receptor beta chains sequenced from one sample in a study of shared clonotypes between healthy human individuals. Sequenced by immunoSEQ multiplex PCR; TCRdb stores in-frame clones only, minus some. Counted here are 330,000 or so clones, approximately 79% occurring once; the ten biggest clones make up approximately 10%. Sequencing used memory CD4+ T cells sorted from blood. The sample's subset: CD45RA-negative fraction. The receptors shown here come from a man aged 25 to 40 in good health.

J is TRBJ2-5 and V is TRBV7-9, with D perhaps given as TRBD1 or TRBD2 (5 bases each). The CDR3 covers 13 residues. CDR1 and CDR2 from the germline V gene are SEHNR and FQNEAQ (reference sequence). V dropped 5 bases and J dropped 2 bases, with 9 bases sitting between them. CDR3 nucleotide sequence: TGTGCCAGCAGCCCGGGACCACAAGAGACCCAGTACTTC. Translation gives CASSPGPQETQYF.

The CDR3: CASSKDRVTEAFF. CDR3 in DNA: TGTGCCAGCAGCAAAGACAGGGTCACTGAAGCTTTCTTT. V gene TRBV6-6 combines with J gene TRBJ1-1, with TRBD1 matching over 7 bases. This CDR3 is 13 amino acids long. Per the germline V gene, CDR1 is MNHNY and CDR2 is SVGAGI (reference sequence). V was clipped by 6 bases and J by 4 bases; unmatched bases: 5.

The rearrangement uses TRBV2 and TRBJ1-1; D is uncertain. From germline, CDR1 is SNHLY and CDR2 FYNNEI. V lost 9 bases and J lost 1, with 9 bases in between. This CDR3 has 12 amino acids. CDR3 amino acids: CASTKENTEAFF. CDR3 DNA: TGTGCCAGTACAAAAGAGAACACTGAAGCTTTCTTT.

This chain uses TRBV5-1 with TRBJ2-7; D unresolved. This CDR3 has 15 amino acids. The V and J ends lost 0 bases and 0 bases respectively, with 10 bases between them. In germline, CDR1 is SGHRS, CDR2 YFSETQ. The CDR3 here is CASSLGLQSSYEQYF. Here the CDR3 DNA reads TGCGCCAGCAGCTTGGGCCTTCAGAGCTCCTACGAGCAGTACTTC.

This clone was seen just once. Only one base separates this from a far larger clonotype, so it likely reflects a read error. The chain links TRBV2 to TRBJ1-5; D is uncertain. CDR1 SNHLY and CDR2 FYNNEI come from the germline V gene. The CDR3 spans 12 residues. The CDR3 loop reads CVSSEAVRPQHF. In DNA form, the CDR3 reads TGTGTCAGCAGTGAAGCGGTCCGGCCCCAGCATTTT.

The chain carries TRBV5-1 and TRBJ1-5, with a weak D call TRBD1 (6 bases). This CDR3 region has 16 residues. Trimming cost V 3 bases and J 0 bases, with 13 bases left between them. From germline, CDR1 is SGHRS and CDR2 YFSETQ. CDR3 nucleotide sequence: TGCGCCAGCAGCTACCTGGACAGAGATAGCAATCAGCCCCAGCATTTT. Amino acids: CASSYLDRDSNQPQHF.

Of note for this clone: This sample also contains other DNA sequences that code for the same CDR3. The chain has TRBV2 and TRBJ2-7; D is possibly TRBD2 (5 bases). Trimming pared 7 bases from V and 1 base from J, leaving 11 bases between. The CDR3 spans 13 residues. CDR1 is SNHLY, CDR2 FYNNEI, per germline. For the CDR3, the DNA is TGTGCCAGCATAGGAGGATTATCCTACGAGCAGTACTTC. This gives the protein CASIGGLSYEQYF.

This chain links TRBV20-1 with TRBJ2-7; 7 bases agree with TRBD2. The CDR3 is 11 residues long. V shed 1 base, J shed 6 bases, and the junction held 0 bases outside the gene matches. The V gene's germline CDR1 is DFQATT and CDR2 SNEGSKA (reference sequence). CDR3 bases: TGCAGTGCTAGAGCGGGGGGCGAGCAGTACTTC. Its translation: CSARAGGEQYF.

This clone was seen only once. J is TRBJ2-2 and V is TRBV6-1; D unresolved. Germline V gene lookup returns CDR1 MNHNS and CDR2 SASEGT. The V end lost 8 bases, the J end lost 0 bases, and 7 bases lay between the germline ends. The CDR3 runs 13 residues. CDR3 DNA sequence: TGTGCCAGCTTCACCCCGAACACCGGGGAGCTGTTTTTT. It translates to CASFTPNTGELFF.

The V gene is TRBV27, the J gene TRBJ2-7, with a tentative D call TRBD2 (6 bases). V was cut by 1 base and J by 1 base, with 11 bases left in between. The germline V gene has CDR1 MNHEY and CDR2 SMNVEV (reference sequence). The CDR3 loop spans 15 amino acids. CDR3 protein: CASSLYLATSYEQYF. The CDR3 DNA follows: TGTGCCAGCAGTTTATATCTAGCGACTTCCTACGAGCAGTACTTC.

The chain uses TRBV14 and TRBJ2-4; D gene unclear. V shed 5 bases and J shed 1 base, with 9 bases lying between them. Per the germline V gene, CDR1 is SGHDN and CDR2 is FVKESK. There are 14 residues in the CDR3. The CDR3 coding sequence is TGTGCCAGCAGCTATACAGTGGCCAAAAACATTCAGTACTTC. It is translated as CASSYTVAKNIQYF.

The chain is built from TRBV14 and TRBJ2-1; 10 nucleotides agree with TRBD2. The CDR3 has 15 residues. Germline V gives CDR1 SGHDN, CDR2 FVKESK. Losses at the gene ends were 3 bases for V and 4 bases for J; bases not matched to a gene: 3. In DNA form, the CDR3 reads TGTGCCAGCAGCCATGGACTAGCGGCGTACAATGAGCAGTTCTTC. Protein: CASSHGLAAYNEQFF.

This clone was seen repeatedly, ten times or more. The rearrangement links TRBV5-6 to TRBJ2-5, with 12 nucleotides matching TRBD2. V gave up 4 bases and J gave up 2 bases; unmatched junction bases: 12. The CDR3 is 18 residues long. Germline V lookup: CDR1 SGHDT, CDR2 YYEEEE. CDR3 protein: CASSPLGLAGYPQETQYF. In DNA, the CDR3 is TGTGCCAGCAGCCCCCTCGGACTAGCGGGATACCCGCAAGAGACCCAGTACTTC.

This clone was seen a handful of times. The chain links TRBV28 to TRBJ2-1; the D is unclear. The CDR3 contains 14 residues. Germline V gene data show CDR1 as MDHEN and CDR2 as SYDVKM. The germline V and J ends were trimmed by 4 bases and 5 bases, with 12 bases remaining between them. For the CDR3, the DNA is TGTGCCAGCAGTTCAGTCCTCCGAAACAATGAGCAGTTCTTC. Amino acid sequence: CASSSVLRNNEQFF.

This sequence joins TRBV27 and TRBJ2-2; no clear D. The CDR3 length is 14 residues. Germline loops: CDR1 MNHEY, CDR2 SMNVEV (reference sequence). Trimming took 6 bases from V and 0 from J, leaving 8 bases between them. The CDR3 DNA reads TGTGCCAGCAGGACAAAATCGAACACCGGGGAGCTGTTTTTT. Translated, it gives CASRTKSNTGELFF.

V is TRBV5-1 and J is TRBJ2-1; 7 positions agree with TRBD2. V shed 0 bases and J 4 bases; nucleotides not matched to a gene: 4. Germline lookup yields CDR1 SGHRS and CDR2 YFSETQ. The CDR3 sequence is 15 residues long. The CDR3 nucleotides read TGCGCCAGCAGCTTGGCGGCTAGCGGTTACAATGAGCAGTTCTTC. Translating it yields CASSLAASGYNEQFF.

This clone was recorded once. The CDR3 DNA is TGTGCCAGCAGTCTACTGGGCAGTGAAAAACTGTTTTTT. Translated, it gives CASSLLGSEKLFF. The rearrangement uses TRBV2 and TRBJ1-4, with no clear D. V was shortened by 5 bases and J by 7 bases, with 11 bases between the two germline ends. The CDR3 consists of 13 residues. CDR1 and CDR2 from the germline V gene are SNHLY and FYNNEI.

This clone was observed many times. The chain recombines TRBV2 with TRBJ1-5, with D unresolved. The V and J ends lost 6 bases and 2 bases respectively, with 11 bases between them. CDR1 and CDR2 (germline): SNHLY, FYNNEI. The CDR3 spans 14 residues. CDR3 sequence (DNA): TGTGCCAGCAGCTCAGGATTGGGCAATCAGCCCCAGCATTTT. Its translation is CASSSGLGNQPQHF.

This clone was recorded a few times. The V and J genes are TRBV10-2 and TRBJ2-3, with 15 positions matching TRBD2. V shed 5 bases and J 4 bases; nucleotides not matched to a gene: 10. Germline assignment: CDR1 WSHSY and CDR2 SAAADI. This CDR3 comprises 18 residues. The CDR3 protein is CASSQRTSGRAQADTQYF. In DNA form, the CDR3 reads TGCGCCAGCAGTCAAAGGACTAGCGGGAGGGCCCAGGCAGATACGCAGTATTTT.

The CDR3 DNA reads TGTGCCAGCAGTTTAAATCTGGATCAGCCCCAGCATTTT. Translation gives CASSLNLDQPQHF. The chain uses TRBV28 and TRBJ1-5; D unresolved. V lost 2 bases to trimming and J lost 5 bases, with 7 bases between them. There are 13 residues in the CDR3. Germline V CDR1 and CDR2: MDHEN, SYDVKM. The full variable domain, completed using reference TRBV28 and TRBJ1-5, is DVKVTQSSRYLVKRTGEKVFLECVQDMDHENMFWYRQDPGLGLRLIYFSYDVKMKEKGDIPEGYSVSREKKERFSLILESASTNQTSMYLCASSLNLDQPQHFGDGTRLSIL.

The V gene is TRBV5-1, the J gene TRBJ2-6; TRBD2 aligns across 9 bases. The trim removed 2 bases at V and 4 bases at J, leaving 10 bases unmatched. From germline, CDR1 is SGHRS and CDR2 YFSETQ. The CDR3 consists of 18 residues. The CDR3 sequence is CASSFAPGLASGANVLTF. Written as DNA, the CDR3 is TGCGCCAGCAGCTTCGCCCCGGGACTAGCATCAGGGGCCAACGTCCTGACTTTC.